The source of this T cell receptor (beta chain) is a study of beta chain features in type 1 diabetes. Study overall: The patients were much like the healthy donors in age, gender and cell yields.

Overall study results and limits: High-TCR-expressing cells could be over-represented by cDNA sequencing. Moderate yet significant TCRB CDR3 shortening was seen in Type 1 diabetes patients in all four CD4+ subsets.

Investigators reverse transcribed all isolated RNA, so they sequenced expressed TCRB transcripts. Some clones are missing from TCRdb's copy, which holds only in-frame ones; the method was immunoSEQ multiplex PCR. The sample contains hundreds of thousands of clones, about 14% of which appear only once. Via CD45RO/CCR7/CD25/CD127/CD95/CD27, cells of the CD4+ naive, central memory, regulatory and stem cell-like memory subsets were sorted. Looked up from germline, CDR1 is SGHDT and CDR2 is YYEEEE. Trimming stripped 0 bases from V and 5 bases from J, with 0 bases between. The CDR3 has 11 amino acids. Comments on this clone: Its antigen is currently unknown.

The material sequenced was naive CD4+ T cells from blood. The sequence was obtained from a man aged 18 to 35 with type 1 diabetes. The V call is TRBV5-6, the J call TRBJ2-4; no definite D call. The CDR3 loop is CASSLENIQYF. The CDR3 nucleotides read TGTGCCAGCAGCTTGGAAAACATTCAGTACTTC.